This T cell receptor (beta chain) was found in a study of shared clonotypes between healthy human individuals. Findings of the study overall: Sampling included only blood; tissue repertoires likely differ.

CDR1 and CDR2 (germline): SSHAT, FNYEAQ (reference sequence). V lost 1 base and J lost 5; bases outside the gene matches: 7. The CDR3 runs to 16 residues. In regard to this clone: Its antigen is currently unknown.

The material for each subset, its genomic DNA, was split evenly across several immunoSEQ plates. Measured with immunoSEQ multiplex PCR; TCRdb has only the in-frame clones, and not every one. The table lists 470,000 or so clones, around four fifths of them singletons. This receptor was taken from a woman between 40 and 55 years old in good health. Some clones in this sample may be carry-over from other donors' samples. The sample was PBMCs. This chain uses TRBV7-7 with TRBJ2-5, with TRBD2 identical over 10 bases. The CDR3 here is CASSLGGAGGRETQYF. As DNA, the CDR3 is TGTGCCAGCAGCTTAGGTGGAGCGGGAGGGAGGGAGACCCAGTACTTC.